This TCR beta chain comes out of a study of shared clonotypes between healthy human individuals. Study at large: Researchers assigned three CD4 naive, three CD4 memory, two CD8 naive and one CD8 memory plate to each donor.

Per the germline V gene, CDR1 is KGHSH and CDR2 is LQKENI. This CDR3 is built from 16 residues. After removal of 1 base from V and 1 base from J, the junction contained 6 bases not matched to a gene. With regard to this clone: Its cognate antigen is unknown.

TCRdb keeps only in-frame clones here, not all; method: immunoSEQ multiplex PCR. The sample records roughly 1,100,000 clones, roughly 80% being singletons. The donor cohort consisted entirely of Caucasian adults residing in Nashville, Tennessee. Researchers partitioned CD4+ cells into CD45RA+ naive and CD45RA-negative memory subsets. Notes on the study in general: Among the subsets, naive ones generally showed larger estimated richness than memory ones.

The chain joins TRBV18 to TRBJ1-1; 7 bases are a match to TRBD1. Sequencing input: memory CD4+ T cells sorted from blood. The subset: CD45RA-negative fraction. This sequence originates from a man aged 18 to 29 in good health. The CDR3 nucleotides are TGTGCCAGCTCACCACGGGGACAGCGCCCGAACACTGAAGCTTTCTTT. Its protein is CASSPRGQRPNTEAFF. Complete variable domain (other parts from reference TRBV18 and TRBJ1-1): NAGVMQNPRHLVRRRGQEARLRCSPMKGHSHVYWYRQLPEEGLKFMVYLQKENIIDESGMPKERFSAEFPKEGPSILRIQQVVRGDSAAYFCASSPRGQRPNTEAFFGQGTRLTVV.